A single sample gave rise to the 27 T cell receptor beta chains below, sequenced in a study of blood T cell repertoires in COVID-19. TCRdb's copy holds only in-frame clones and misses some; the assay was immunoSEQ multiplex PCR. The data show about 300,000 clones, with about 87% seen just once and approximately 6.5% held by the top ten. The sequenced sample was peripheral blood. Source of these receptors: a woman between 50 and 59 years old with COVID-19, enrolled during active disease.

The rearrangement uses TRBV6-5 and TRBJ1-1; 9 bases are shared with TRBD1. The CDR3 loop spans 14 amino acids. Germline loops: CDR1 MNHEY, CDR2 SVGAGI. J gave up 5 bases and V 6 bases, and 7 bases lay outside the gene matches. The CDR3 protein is CASSYRGRGTEAFF. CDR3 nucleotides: TGTGCCAGCAGCTACAGGGGGCGCGGGACTGAAGCTTTCTTT.

CDR3 protein: CASSAGQNNQPQHF. CDR3 nucleotide sequence: TGTGCCAGCAGCGCAGGACAGAACAATCAGCCCCAGCATTTT. V and J are TRBV9 and TRBJ1-5, with D possibly being TRBD1 (6 bases). Germline CDR1 SGDLS, CDR2 YYNGEE. The CDR3 runs to 14 residues. V was trimmed by 3 bases and J by 3 bases, leaving 10 bases between them.

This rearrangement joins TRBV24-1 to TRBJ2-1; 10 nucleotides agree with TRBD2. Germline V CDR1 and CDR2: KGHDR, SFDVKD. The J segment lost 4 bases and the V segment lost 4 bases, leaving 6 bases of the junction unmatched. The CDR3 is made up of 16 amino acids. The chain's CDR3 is CATSDPGTSEYNEQFF. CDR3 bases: TGTGCCACCAGTGACCCCGGGACTAGCGAATACAATGAGCAGTTCTTC.

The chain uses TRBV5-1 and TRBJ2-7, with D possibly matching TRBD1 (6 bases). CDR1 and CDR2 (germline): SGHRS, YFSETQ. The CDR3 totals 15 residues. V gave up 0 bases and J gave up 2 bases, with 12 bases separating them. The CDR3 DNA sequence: TGCGCCAGCAGCTTGGGGGCAGGGGCAGCCTACGAGCAGTACTTC. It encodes CASSLGAGAAYEQYF.

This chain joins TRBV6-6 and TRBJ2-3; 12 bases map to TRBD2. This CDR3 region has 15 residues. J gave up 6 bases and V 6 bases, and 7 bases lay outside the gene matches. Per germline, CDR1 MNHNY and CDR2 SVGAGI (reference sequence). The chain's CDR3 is CASSRLAGVADTQYF. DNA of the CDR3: TGTGCCAGCAGCCGACTAGCGGGAGTAGCGGATACGCAGTATTTT.

CDR3 in DNA: TGTGCCTGGACAGTAATCCTTTTCTCCTACGAGCAGTACTTC. Its protein product is CAWTVILFSYEQYF. V and J are TRBV30 and TRBJ2-7; no reliable D call. Germline loops: CDR1 GTSNPN, CDR2 SVGIG (reference sequence). The CDR3 length is 14 residues. V was clipped by 4 bases and J by 0 bases, with 13 bases between them.

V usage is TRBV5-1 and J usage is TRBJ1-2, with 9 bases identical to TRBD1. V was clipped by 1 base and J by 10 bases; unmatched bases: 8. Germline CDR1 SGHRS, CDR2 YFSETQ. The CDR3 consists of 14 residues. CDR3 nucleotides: TGCGCCAGCAGCTTGCAGGGGGGACAGGGCTACTACACCTTC. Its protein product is CASSLQGGQGYYTF.

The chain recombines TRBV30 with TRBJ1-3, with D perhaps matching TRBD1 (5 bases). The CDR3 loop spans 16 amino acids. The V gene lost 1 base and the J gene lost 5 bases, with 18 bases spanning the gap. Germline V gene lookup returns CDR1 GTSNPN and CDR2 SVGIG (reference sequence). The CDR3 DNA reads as TGTGCCTGGAGTGGACCTGAAACAGGCCTGAGAAACACCATATATTTT. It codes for CAWSGPETGLRNTIYF.

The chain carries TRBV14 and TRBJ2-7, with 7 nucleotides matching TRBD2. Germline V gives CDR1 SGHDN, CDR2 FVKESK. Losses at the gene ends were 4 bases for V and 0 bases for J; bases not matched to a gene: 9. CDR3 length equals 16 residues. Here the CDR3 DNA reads TGTGCCAGCAGCCCCCTCACTAGCGTATACTCCTACGAGCAGTACTTC. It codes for CASSPLTSVYSYEQYF.

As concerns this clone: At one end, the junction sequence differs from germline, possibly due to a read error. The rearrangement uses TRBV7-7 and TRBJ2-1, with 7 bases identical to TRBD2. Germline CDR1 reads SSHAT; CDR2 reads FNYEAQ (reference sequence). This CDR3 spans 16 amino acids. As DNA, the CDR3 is TGTGCTAGCAGCTTTCAGCGGGATAGCTCCTACAATGAGCAGTTCTTC. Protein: CASSFQRDSSYNEQFF.

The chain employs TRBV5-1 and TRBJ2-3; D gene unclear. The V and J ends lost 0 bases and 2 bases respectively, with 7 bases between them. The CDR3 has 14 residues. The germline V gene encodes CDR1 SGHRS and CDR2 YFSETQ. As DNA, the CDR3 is TGCGCCAGCAGCTTGGGGCGGTACACAGATACGCAGTATTTT. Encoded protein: CASSLGRYTDTQYF.

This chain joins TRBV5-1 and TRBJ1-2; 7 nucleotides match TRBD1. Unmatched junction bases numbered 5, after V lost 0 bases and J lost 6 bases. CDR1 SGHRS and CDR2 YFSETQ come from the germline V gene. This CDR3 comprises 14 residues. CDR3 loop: CASSLGTQGDGYTF. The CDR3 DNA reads TGCGCCAGCAGCTTGGGGACCCAGGGGGATGGCTACACCTTC.

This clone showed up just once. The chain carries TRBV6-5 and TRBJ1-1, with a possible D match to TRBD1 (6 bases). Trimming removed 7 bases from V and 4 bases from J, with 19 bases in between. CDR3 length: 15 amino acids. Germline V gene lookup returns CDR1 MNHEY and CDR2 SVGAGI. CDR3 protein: CASKGRGGAGTEAFF. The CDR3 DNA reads TGTGCCAGCAAGGGCAGGGGAGGGGCCGGCACTGAAGCTTTCTTT.

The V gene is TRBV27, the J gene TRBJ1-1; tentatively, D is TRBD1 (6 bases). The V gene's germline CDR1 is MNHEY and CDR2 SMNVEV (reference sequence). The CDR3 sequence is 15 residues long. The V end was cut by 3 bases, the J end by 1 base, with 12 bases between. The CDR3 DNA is TGTGCCAGCAGTTTTCGAAGGACAGAGAACACTGAAGCTTTCTTT. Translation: CASSFRRTENTEAFF.

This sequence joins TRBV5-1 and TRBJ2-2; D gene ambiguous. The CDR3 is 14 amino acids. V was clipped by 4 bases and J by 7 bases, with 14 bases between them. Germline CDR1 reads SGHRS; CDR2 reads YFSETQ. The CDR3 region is CASSHLSRYGELFF. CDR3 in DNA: TGCGCCAGCAGCCACCTATCGAGGTACGGGGAGCTGTTTTTT.

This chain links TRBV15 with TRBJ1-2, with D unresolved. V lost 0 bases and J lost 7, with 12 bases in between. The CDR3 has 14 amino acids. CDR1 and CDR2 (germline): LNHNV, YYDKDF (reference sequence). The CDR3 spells CATSRDPHVAGYTF. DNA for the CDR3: TGTGCCACCAGCAGAGATCCCCACGTGGCTGGCTACACCTTC.

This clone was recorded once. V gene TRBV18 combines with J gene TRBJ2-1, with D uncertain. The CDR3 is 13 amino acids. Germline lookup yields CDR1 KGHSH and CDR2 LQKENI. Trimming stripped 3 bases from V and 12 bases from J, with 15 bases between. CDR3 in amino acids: CASSPPPVVWQFF. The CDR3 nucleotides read TGTGCCAGCTCACCGCCCCCAGTGGTGTGGCAGTTCTTC.

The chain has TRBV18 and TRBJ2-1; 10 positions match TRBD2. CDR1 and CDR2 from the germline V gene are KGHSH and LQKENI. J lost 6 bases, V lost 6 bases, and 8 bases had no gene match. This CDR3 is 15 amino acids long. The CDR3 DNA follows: TGTGCCAGCTCCGCTGGACTAGCGGAAACCAATGAGCAGTTCTTC. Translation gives CASSAGLAETNEQFF.

The CDR3, as DNA: TGTGCCAGCAGCCAAGATTTGACAGGGGAATCCAAAAACATTCAGTACTTC. This codes for CASSQDLTGESKNIQYF. This rearrangement joins TRBV4-2 to TRBJ2-4; 8 bases fit TRBD1. CDR1 and CDR2 from the germline V gene are LGHNA and YNFKEQ. CDR3 length: 17 residues. Trimming took 0 bases from V and 2 from J; bases not matched to a gene: 6.

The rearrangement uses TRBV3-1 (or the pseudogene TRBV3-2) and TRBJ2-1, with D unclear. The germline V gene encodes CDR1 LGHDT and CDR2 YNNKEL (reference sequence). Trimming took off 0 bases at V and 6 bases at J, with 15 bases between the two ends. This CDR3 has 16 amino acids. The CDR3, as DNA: TGTGCCAGCAGCCAAGATCCAGCTCACGGGTCCAATGAGCAGTTCTTC. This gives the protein CASSQDPAHGSNEQFF.

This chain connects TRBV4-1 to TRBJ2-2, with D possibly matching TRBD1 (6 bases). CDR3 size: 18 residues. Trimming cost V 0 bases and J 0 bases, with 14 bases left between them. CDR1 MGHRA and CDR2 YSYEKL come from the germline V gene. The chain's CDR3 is CASSQDRDTTSNTGELFF. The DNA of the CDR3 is TGCGCCAGCAGCCAAGACAGGGACACCACATCGAACACCGGGGAGCTGTTTTTT.

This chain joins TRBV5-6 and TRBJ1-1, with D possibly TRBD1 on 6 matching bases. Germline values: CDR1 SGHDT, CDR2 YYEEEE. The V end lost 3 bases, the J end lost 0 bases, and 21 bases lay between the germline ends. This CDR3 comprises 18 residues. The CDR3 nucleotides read TGTGCCAGCAGCTCCGACGGGGGGGCCCGCCCCATGAACACTGAAGCTTTCTTT. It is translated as CASSSDGGARPMNTEAFF.

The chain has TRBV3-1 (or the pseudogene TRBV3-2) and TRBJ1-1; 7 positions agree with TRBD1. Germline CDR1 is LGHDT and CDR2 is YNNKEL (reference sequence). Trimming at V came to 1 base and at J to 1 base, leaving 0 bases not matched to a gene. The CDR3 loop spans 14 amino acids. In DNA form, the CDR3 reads TGTGCCAGCAGCCAAGCAGGGGGGAACACTGAAGCTTTCTTT. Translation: CASSQAGGNTEAFF.

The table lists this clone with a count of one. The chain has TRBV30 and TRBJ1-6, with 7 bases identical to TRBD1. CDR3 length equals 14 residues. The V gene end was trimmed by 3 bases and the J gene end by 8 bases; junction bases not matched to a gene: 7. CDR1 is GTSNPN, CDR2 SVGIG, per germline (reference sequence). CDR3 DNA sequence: TGTGCCTGGAGCCCGGGACAGCTAGATTCACCCCTCCACTTT. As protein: CAWSPGQLDSPLHF.

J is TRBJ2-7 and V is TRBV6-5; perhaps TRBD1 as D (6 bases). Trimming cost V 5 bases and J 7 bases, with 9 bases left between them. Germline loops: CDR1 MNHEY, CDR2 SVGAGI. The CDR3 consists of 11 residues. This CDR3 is CASSTGYEQYF. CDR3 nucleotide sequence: TGTGCCAGCAGTACAGGGTATGAGCAGTACTTC.

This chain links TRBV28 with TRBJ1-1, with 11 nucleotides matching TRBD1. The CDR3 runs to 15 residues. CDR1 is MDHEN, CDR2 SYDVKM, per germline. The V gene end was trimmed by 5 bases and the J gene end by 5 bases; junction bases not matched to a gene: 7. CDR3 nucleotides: TGTGCCAGCAGTCCCCGGACAGGGGGCTGGACTGAAGCTTTCTTT. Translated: CASSPRTGGWTEAFF.

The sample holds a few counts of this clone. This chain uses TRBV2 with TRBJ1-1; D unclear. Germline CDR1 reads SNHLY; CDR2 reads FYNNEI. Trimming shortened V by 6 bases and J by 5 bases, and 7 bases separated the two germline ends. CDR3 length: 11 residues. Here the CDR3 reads CASRAQTEAFF. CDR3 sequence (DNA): TGTGCCAGCAGGGCCCAAACTGAAGCTTTCTTT.